These T cell receptor beta chains were read from a single sample in a study of blood T cell repertoires in COVID-19. Clones were sequenced by immunoSEQ multiplex PCR, and TCRdb holds only the in-frame ones, with some missing. The sample contains hundreds of thousands of clones, around 84% of which appear only once. Material: peripheral blood. The receptors shown here come from a man aged 35 to 55 with acute or convalescent COVID-19. Both conserved end residues are part of each CDR3. D genes are given only for firm matches. Clone sizes are given selectively: once, few, many, or a class where the clone is expanded.

J,V,D,size,DNA,CDR3
TRBJ2-3,TRBV9,.,.,TGTGCCAGCAGCGCACAGGACACAGATACGCAGTATTTT,CASSAQDTDTQYF
TRBJ2-1,TRBV9,.,.,TGTGCCAGCAGCGTAGAGGGGAATGAGCAGTTCTTC,CASSVEGNEQFF
TRBJ1-2,TRBV6-5,.,.,TGTGCCAGCAGTTACGGCAGGGGCTCCTATGGCTACACCTTC,CASSYGRGSYGYTF
TRBJ1-1,TRBV5-1,.,.,TGCGCCAGCAGCTTGGGGATAATAATGGGGGGATGGAACACTGAAGCTTTCTTT,CASSLGIIMGGWNTEAFF
TRBJ2-3,TRBV28,TRBD2,.,TGTGCCAGCAGTTCTAGCGGGGGCCCCGGCACAGATACGCAGTATTTT,CASSSSGGPGTDTQYF
TRBJ2-7,TRBV5-4,.,.,TGTGCCAGCAGCTTTGGGGCGGGGTCCTACGAGCAGTACTTC,CASSFGAGSYEQYF
TRBJ1-1,TRBV30,TRBD1,.,TGTGCCTGGAGTGTACAGGGGGATGAAGCTTTCTTT,CAWSVQGDEAFF
TRBJ2-3,TRBV9,.,once,TGTGCCAGCAGCGTAGGAGGAGCTGGCCTCACAGATACGCAGTATTTT,CASSVGGAGLTDTQYF
TRBJ2-3,TRBV9,.,.,TGTGCCAGCAGCGTAGCAGGTTCCACAGATACGCAGTATTTT,CASSVAGSTDTQYF
TRBJ2-1,TRBV9,.,.,TGTGCCAGCAGCGTAGTGGGCATAATCTCCTACAATGAGCAGTTCTTC,CASSVVGIISYNEQFF
TRBJ1-2,TRBV9,TRBD1,.,TGTGCCAGCAGCGTAGATCTGTCCAGGGGGCTATACTATGGCTACACCTTC,CASSVDLSRGLYYGYTF
TRBJ2-7,TRBV3-1/TRBV3-2,.,.,TGTGCCAGCAGCCAAGATGGTGCACTCTACGAGCAGTACTTC,CASSQDGALYEQYF
TRBJ1-1,TRBV10-3,TRBD1,.,TGTGCCATCAGGCTCACAGGGGTGGGGAACACTGAAGCTTTCTTT,CAIRLTGVGNTEAFF
TRBJ2-7,TRBV6-4,.,.,TGTGCCAGCAGGACCCAGGGTTTCTTGGGCTACGAGCAGTACTTC,CASRTQGFLGYEQYF
TRBJ1-5,TRBV6-6,.,.,TGTGCCAGCAGTTATGTTCAGGAACATCAGCCCCAGCATTTT,CASSYVQEHQPQHF
TRBJ2-7,TRBV5-4,TRBD1,once,TGTGCCAGCAGCTTATCCGGGACAGGGTTTTACGAGCAGTACTTC,CASSLSGTGFYEQYF
TRBJ1-1,TRBV14,.,.,TGTGCCAGCAGCCTAAATACAGGTCCGGGTACTGAAGCTTTCTTT,CASSLNTGPGTEAFF
TRBJ1-6,TRBV19,.,once,TGTGCCAGTAGTATAGAGGGGGCCTCCACCCATTCACCCCTCCACTTT,CASSIEGASTHSPLHF
TRBJ1-5,TRBV24-1,TRBD1,.,TGTGCCACCAGTGATGCCGGACAGGGGTGGCAGCCCCAGCATTTT,CATSDAGQGWQPQHF
TRBJ2-6,TRBV15,.,.,TGTGCCACCAGCAGGGGGGGCTCTGGGGCCAACGTCCTGACTTTC,CATSRGGSGANVLTF
TRBJ1-4,TRBV5-1,.,.,TGCGCCAGCAGCGCCGGCCAGGGAATGAGTGAAAAACTGTTTTTT,CASSAGQGMSEKLFF
TRBJ1-2,TRBV6-1,.,few,TGTGCCAGCAGTGAAGGAGTTACAGTTACTCCGTATGGCTACACCTTC,CASSEGVTVTPYGYTF
TRBJ2-3,TRBV6-5,TRBD1,.,TGTGCCAGCAATCCGGGACAGAGAACAGATACGCAGTATTTT,CASNPGQRTDTQYF
TRBJ1-3,TRBV30,TRBD1,.,TGTGCCAGACAGGGAGAACCTGGAAACACCATATATTTT,CARQGEPGNTIYF
TRBJ1-1,TRBV12-3/TRBV12-4,TRBD1,.,TGTGCCAGCTCGGACAGGGGGAACACTGAAGCTTTCTTT,CASSDRGNTEAFF